This T cell receptor (beta chain) emerged from a study of cytotoxic CD8 clonotypes in ibrutinib-treated CLL. Study results and caveats: Clonality correlated strongly with circulating CD8+ T cells and exceeded age-matched healthy donors at baseline.

Method: immunoSEQ multiplex PCR; TCRdb's copy keeps in-frame clones and lacks some. The data hold about 160,000 clones, with over 65% observed a single time. In germline, CDR1 is MNHEY, CDR2 SMNVEV (reference sequence). CDR3 size: 14 residues. The V end lost 6 bases, the J end lost 4 bases, and 13 bases lay between the germline ends. Worth noting for this clone: Its antigen is still unknown.

The genes are TRBV27 and TRBJ1-3; D is ambiguous. The material sequenced was PBMCs, taken after 12 months of ibrutinib treatment. The sequence was obtained from a human donor with chronic lymphocytic leukemia. The CDR3 nucleotides are TGTGCCAGCAGCCTCGATGGGTTCGGAAACACCATATATTTT. Translated, it gives CASSLDGFGNTIYF.